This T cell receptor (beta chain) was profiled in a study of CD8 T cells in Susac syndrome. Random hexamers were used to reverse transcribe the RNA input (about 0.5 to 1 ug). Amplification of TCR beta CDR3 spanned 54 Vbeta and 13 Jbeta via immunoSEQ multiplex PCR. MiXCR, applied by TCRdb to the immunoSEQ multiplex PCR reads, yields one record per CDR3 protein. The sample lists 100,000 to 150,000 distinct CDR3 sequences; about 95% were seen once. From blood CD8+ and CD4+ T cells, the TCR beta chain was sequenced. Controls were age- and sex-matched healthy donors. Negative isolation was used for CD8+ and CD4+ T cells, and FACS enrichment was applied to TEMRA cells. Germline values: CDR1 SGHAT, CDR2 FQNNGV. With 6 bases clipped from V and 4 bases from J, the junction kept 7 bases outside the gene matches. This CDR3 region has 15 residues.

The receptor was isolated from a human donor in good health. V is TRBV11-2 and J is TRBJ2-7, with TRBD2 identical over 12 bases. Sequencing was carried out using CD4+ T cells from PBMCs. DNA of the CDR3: TGTGCCAGCAGATTGACTAGCGGGAGAACATACGAGCAGTACTTC. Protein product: CASRLTSGRTYEQYF.